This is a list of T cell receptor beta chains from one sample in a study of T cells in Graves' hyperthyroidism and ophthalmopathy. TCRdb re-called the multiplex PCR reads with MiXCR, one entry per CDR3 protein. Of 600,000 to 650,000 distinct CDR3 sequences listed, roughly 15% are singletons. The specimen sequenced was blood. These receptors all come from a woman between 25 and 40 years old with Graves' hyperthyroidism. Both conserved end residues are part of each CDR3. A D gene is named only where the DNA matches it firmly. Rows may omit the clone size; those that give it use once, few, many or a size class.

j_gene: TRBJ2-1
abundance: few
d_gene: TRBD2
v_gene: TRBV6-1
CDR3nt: TGTGCCAGCAGTAAGCTAAGGACTAGCGGGTATGGGAATGAGCAGTTCTTC
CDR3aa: CASSKLRTSGYGNEQFF

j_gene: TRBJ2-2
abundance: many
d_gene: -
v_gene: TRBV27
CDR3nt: TGTGCCAGCCGTCCGGGCGGTACGAACACCGGGGAGCTGTTTTTT
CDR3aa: CASRPGGTNTGELFF

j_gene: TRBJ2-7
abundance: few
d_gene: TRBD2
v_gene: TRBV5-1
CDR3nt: TGCGCCAGCAGCTCGACTAGCGGGCCAGGAGAGCAGTACTTC
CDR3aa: CASSSTSGPGEQYF

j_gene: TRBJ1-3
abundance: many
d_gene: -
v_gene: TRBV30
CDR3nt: TGTGCCTGGCTTCAGTACTCTGGAAACACCATATATTTT
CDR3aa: CAWLQYSGNTIYF

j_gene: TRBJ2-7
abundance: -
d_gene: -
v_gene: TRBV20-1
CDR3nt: TGCAGTGCCGCCCCGAGGGTCTACTACGAGCAGTACTTC
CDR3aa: CSAAPRVYYEQYF

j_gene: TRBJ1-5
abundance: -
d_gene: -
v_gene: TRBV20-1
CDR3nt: TGCAGTGCTAGCCGCAGGGCTAGCAATCAGCCCCAGCATTTT
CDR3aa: CSASRRASNQPQHF

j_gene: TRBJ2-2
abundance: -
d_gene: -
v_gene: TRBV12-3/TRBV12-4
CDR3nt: TGTGCCAGCAGTTTTTGGCAGAACACCGGGGAGCTGTTTTTT
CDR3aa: CASSFWQNTGELFF

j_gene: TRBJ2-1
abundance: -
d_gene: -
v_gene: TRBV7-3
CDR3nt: TGTGCCAGCAGCTCCCATGGGCTAGGGGGGCTATTAAATGAGCAGTTCTTC
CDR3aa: CASSSHGLGGLLNEQFF

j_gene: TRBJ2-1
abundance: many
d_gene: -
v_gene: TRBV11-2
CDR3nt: TGTGCCAGCAGCTTTCTCACCGATCTTGAGCAGTTCTTC
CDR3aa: CASSFLTDLEQFF

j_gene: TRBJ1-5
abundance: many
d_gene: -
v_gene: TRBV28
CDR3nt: TGTGCCAGCAGTTTATTGGGCGCCCCCGATCAGCCCCAGCATTTT
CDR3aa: CASSLLGAPDQPQHF

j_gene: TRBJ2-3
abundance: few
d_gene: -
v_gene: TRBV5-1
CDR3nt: TGCGCCAGCAGCTTGGGCGGGCCCGCCACAGATACGCAGTATTTT
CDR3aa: CASSLGGPATDTQYF

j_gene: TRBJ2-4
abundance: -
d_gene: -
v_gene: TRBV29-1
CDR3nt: TGCCACGGGGCTGGTGACATTCAGTACTTC
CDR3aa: CHGAGDIQYF

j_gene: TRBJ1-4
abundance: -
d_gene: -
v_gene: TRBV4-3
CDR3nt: TGCGCCAGCAGCCAAGTTAGGGTTCTGACAGAAGATAATGAAAAACTGTTTTTT
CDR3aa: CASSQVRVLTEDNEKLFF

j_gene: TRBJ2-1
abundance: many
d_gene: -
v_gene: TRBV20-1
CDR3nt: TGCAGTGCTACGGCGGAGAGCTCCTACAATGAGCAGTTCTTC
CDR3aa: CSATAESSYNEQFF

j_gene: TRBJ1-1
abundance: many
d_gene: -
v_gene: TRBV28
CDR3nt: TGTGCCAGCAGGTTAGGTCAGGGTGGGGACACTGAAGCTTTCTTT
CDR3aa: CASRLGQGGDTEAFF

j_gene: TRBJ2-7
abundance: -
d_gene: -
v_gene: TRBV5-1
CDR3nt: TGTGCCAGCAGCTTACAGGGCGGGAGACAGGGCCACGAGCAGTACTTC
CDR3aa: CASSLQGGRQGHEQYF

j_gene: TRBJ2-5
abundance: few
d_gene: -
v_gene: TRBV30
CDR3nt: TGTGCCTGGAGTGTACTTGGGGGGGAGACCCAGTACTTC
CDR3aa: CAWSVLGGETQYF

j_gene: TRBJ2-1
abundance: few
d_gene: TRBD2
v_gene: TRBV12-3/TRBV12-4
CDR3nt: TGTGCCAGCATCAAACTTACTAGCGGATCATACAATGAGCAGTTCTTC
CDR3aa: CASIKLTSGSYNEQFF

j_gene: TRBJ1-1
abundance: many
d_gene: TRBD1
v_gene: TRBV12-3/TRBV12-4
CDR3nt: TGTGCCAGCACTTCAGGGGGTCCCTTAAGGGACACTGAAGCTTTCTTT
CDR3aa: CASTSGGPLRDTEAFF

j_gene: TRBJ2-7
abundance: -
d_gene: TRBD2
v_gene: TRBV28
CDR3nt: TGTGCCACCTGGGGGAGGGAAACCTACGAGCAGTACTTC
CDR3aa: CATWGRETYEQYF

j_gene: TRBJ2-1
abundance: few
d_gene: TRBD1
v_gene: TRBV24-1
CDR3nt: TGTGCCACCAGTGACCTGGGACAGGGGGCCTTTGGGGAGCAGTTCTTC
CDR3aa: CATSDLGQGAFGEQFF

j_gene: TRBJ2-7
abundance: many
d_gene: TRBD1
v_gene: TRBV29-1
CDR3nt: TGCAGCGTACTCCCGGGACAGACCTACGAGCAGTACTTC
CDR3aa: CSVLPGQTYEQYF

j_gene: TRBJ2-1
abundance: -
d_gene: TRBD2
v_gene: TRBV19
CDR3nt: TGTGCCAGTAACCTAGCGGGAGGATCCTACAATGAGCAGTTCTTC
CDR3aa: CASNLAGGSYNEQFF

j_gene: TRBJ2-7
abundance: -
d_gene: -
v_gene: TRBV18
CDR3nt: TGTGCCAGCTCACCAAGTCTTACAGGGACGACCTACGAGCAGTACTTC
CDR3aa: CASSPSLTGTTYEQYF

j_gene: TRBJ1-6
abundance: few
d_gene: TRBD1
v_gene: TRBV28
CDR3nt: TGTGCCAGCAGTTTAGAGGGGGCATGGGTTTCACCCCTCCACTTT
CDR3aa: CASSLEGAWVSPLHF